Following are 5 T cell receptor beta chains from one sample sequenced in a study of CD8 T cells in Susac syndrome. When the RNA was reverse transcribed, random hexamers were used with an input of roughly 0.45 to 1 ug. MiXCR was run by TCRdb on the immunoSEQ multiplex PCR reads, yielding one entry per CDR3 protein. This sample has roughly 84,000 distinct CDR3 sequences, with roughly 96% found just once. The sample consisted of CD8+ T cells from PBMCs. These receptors were obtained from a human donor with Susac syndrome.

In its sample, this clonotype was seen once. The junction departs from germline at one end; a sequencing error may be responsible. This chain joins TRBV20-1 and TRBJ2-5; D may be TRBD1 (5 bases). CDR1 DFQATT and CDR2 SNEGSKA come from the germline V gene (reference sequence). The CDR3 is made up of 13 amino acids. DNA for the CDR3: TGCAGTGCTAGAGATAAAGGACAAGAGGCCCAGTACTTC. Encoded protein: CSARDKGQEAQYF.

V is TRBV5-6 and J is TRBJ2-7; the D gene is possibly TRBD1 (5 bases). This CDR3 spans 15 amino acids. CDR1 SGHDT and CDR2 YYEEEE come from the germline V gene. V was trimmed by 1 base and J by 5 bases, leaving 16 bases between them. For the CDR3, the DNA is TGTGCCAGCAGCTTGTATAGGGGTCCAACTAACGAGCAGTACTTC. It codes for CASSLYRGPTNEQYF.

V usage is TRBV19 and J usage is TRBJ2-5; perhaps TRBD1 as D (6 bases). This CDR3 has 14 amino acids. Germline V gene sequence: CDR1 LNHDA, CDR2 SQIVND (reference sequence). Trimming stripped 4 bases from V and 2 bases from J, with 11 bases between. CDR3 in DNA: TGTGCCAGTAGTACACTAGGACAGCAAGAGACCCAGTACTTC. Translating gives CASSTLGQQETQYF.

V and J are TRBV28 and TRBJ1-5, with 12 bases identical to TRBD1. Unmatched junction bases numbered 8, after V lost 6 bases and J lost 5 bases. CDR1 and CDR2 (germline): MDHEN, SYDVKM. This CDR3 spans 16 amino acids. The CDR3 region has the DNA TGTGCCAGCAGCGAGGTGGGACAGGGGGCGGATCAGCCCCAGCATTTT. Translating it yields CASSEVGQGADQPQHF.

The gene calls are TRBV30 and TRBJ1-2; D remains unclear. The V gene's germline CDR1 is GTSNPN and CDR2 SVGIG (reference sequence). The CDR3 totals 8 residues. Trimming removed 5 bases at V and 7 bases at J, with 2 bases between. The CDR3 DNA follows: TGTGCCTGGGGTGGCTACACCTTC. Translation: CAWGGYTF.